The entry below gives a single TCR beta chain sequence along with its context. Its antigen is not known. The sample originates from a study of cytomegalovirus exposure and HLA in healthy donors. The PCR ran on 60 Vbeta and 13 Jbeta primers. The repertoire was sequenced with immunoSEQ multiplex PCR; TCRdb's copy has only in-frame clones and lacks some. The data show 150,000 to 200,000 clones, 78% seen once. Germline CDR1 is LGHNT and CDR2 is FRNRAP. There are 17 residues in the CDR3. The V and J ends lost 4 bases and 5 bases, in that order; junction bases with no gene match: 9. All the people who gave samples were healthy bone marrow donors. Study observations and caveats: TCR beta chain V- and J-gene trimming was linked, in a later analysis, to a missense variant in DCLRE1C.

The clonotype originates from a woman aged 25 to 39 in good health and CMV-seropositive. The chain carries TRBV12-5 and TRBJ2-3; 13 bases are a match to TRBD2. The sample comprised PBMCs. CDR3 nucleotide sequence: TGTGCTAGTGGTTCTACCTTACTAGCGGGGGGGCAAGATACGCAGTATTTT. Amino acid sequence: CASGSTLLAGGQDTQYF.